The next 27 T cell receptor beta chains were all read from a single sample in a study of neurological immune-mediated disorders. TCRdb re-called the 5' RACE reads through MiXCR, storing one row per CDR3 protein. The sample holds about 70,000 distinct CDR3 sequences, 3.2% seen once. Sequencing was performed on PBMCs. All receptors come from a woman aged 50 to 60 with multiple sclerosis.

Ten or more counts support this clonotype. The CDR3 reads CASSRTRQETQYF. CDR3 in DNA: TGCGCCAGCAGTAGGACTAGACAAGAGACCCAGTACTTC. V and J are TRBV5-1 and TRBJ2-5; 7 bases line up with TRBD2. CDR3 size: 13 residues. Germline-derived CDR1 and CDR2 are SGHRS and YFSETQ. With 5 bases clipped from V and 2 bases from J, the junction kept 3 bases outside the gene matches.

This clonotype was counted many times. V usage is TRBV5-1 and J usage is TRBJ2-5; D is perhaps TRBD2 (7 bases). V lost 0 bases to trimming and J lost 7 bases, with 16 bases between them. Germline-derived CDR1 and CDR2 are SGHRS and YFSETQ. The CDR3 has 15 amino acids. CDR3 residues: CASSLEGGPQGTQYF. For the CDR3, the DNA is TGCGCCAGCAGCTTGGAGGGGGGGCCGCAGGGGACCCAGTACTTC.

This clonotype was found many times. The chain recombines TRBV19 with TRBJ1-2; perhaps TRBD1 as D (5 bases). From germline, CDR1 is LNHDA and CDR2 SQIVND (reference sequence). Trimming pared 5 bases from V and 1 base from J, leaving 11 bases between. The CDR3 has 14 amino acids. The CDR3 sequence: CASSGTAVNYGYTF. As DNA, the CDR3 is TGTGCCAGTAGTGGGACGGCCGTTAACTATGGCTACACCTTC.

This clonotype showed up many times. The chain combines TRBV7-3 with TRBJ2-1; D gene uncertain. CDR3 size: 13 residues. Trimming left V 3 bases short and J 5 bases short, with 8 bases between. The germline CDR1 and CDR2 sequences are SGHTA and FQGTGA. CDR3 nucleotide sequence: TGTGCCAGCAGCTTGGGCTCGGACAATGAGCAGTTCTTC. It translates to CASSLGSDNEQFF.

This clonotype was found many times. The CDR3 reads CASSEDSIYGYTF. In nucleotides, the CDR3 is TGTGCCAGCAGTGAGGACAGTATATATGGCTACACCTTC. The chain has TRBV25-1 and TRBJ1-2, with D maybe TRBD1 (6 bases). The length of the CDR3 is 13 residues. The V gene lost 3 bases and the J gene lost 5 bases, with 10 bases spanning the gap. Germline V gives CDR1 MGHDK, CDR2 SYGVNS.

Many counts were recorded for this clonotype. This rearrangement joins TRBV20-1 to TRBJ2-7; 7 bases align to TRBD1. With 5 bases clipped from V and 4 bases from J, the junction kept 14 bases outside the gene matches. The CDR3 length is 15 residues. Germline loops: CDR1 DFQATT, CDR2 SNEGSKA (reference sequence). CDR3 amino acids: CSAPGRQGEPYEQYF. The CDR3 nucleotides read TGCAGTGCTCCCGGACGACAGGGCGAACCATACGAGCAGTACTTC.

This clonotype was recorded many times. This chain connects TRBV29-1 to TRBJ2-7, with 7 bases fitting TRBD2. Germline V gene data show CDR1 as SQVTM and CDR2 as ANQGSEA. The CDR3 is 13 amino acids. The trim removed 3 bases at V and 0 bases at J, leaving 2 bases unmatched. The CDR3 DNA follows: TGCAGCGTTGAGAGCGGGGACTCCTACGAGCAGTACTTC. This gives the protein CSVESGDSYEQYF.

This clonotype was recorded at least ten times. V gene TRBV7-2 combines with J gene TRBJ1-2; D gene uncertain. The CDR3 covers 11 residues. CDR1 is SGHTA, CDR2 FQGNSA, per germline. V was clipped by 2 bases and J by 12 bases, with 10 bases between them. CDR3 sequence reads: CASSLSGIHTF. Written as DNA, the CDR3 is TGTGCCAGCAGCTTATCGGGAATCCACACCTTC.

In this sample, this clonotype is medium-sized. V is TRBV20-1 and J is TRBJ1-1, with D unclear. CDR1 DFQATT and CDR2 SNEGSKA come from the germline V gene (reference sequence). Trimming removed 2 bases at V and 5 bases at J, with 9 bases between. CDR3 length equals 12 residues. The CDR3 DNA reads TGCAGTGCTAGAAGTCCGGGGACTGAAGCTTTCTTT. This codes for CSARSPGTEAFF.

This clonotype was counted many times. The CDR3 bases are TGTGCCAGCAGTTTATTGCTTACTCAGCGACGCACAGATACGCAGTATTTT. It is translated as CASSLLLTQRRTDTQYF. The rearrangement links TRBV28 to TRBJ2-3; D gene uncertain. CDR1 is MDHEN, CDR2 SYDVKM, per germline. Trimming removed 1 base from V and 1 base from J, with 15 bases in between. This CDR3 comprises 17 residues.

This clonotype has more than one count but fewer than ten. This may come from a read error, since a much larger clone is one base off. The chain has TRBV28 and TRBJ2-5; no clear D. The CDR3 contains 13 residues. V was cut by 3 bases and J by 4 bases, with 9 bases left in between. Germline CDR1 is MDHEN and CDR2 is SYDVKM. The CDR3 loop is CASSFKGRETQYF. The CDR3 DNA reads TGTGCCAGCAGTTTTAAGGGTAGAGAGACCCAGTACTTC.

With regard to this clonotype: A read error is possible here, since a much larger clone lies one base away. The conserved phenylalanine or tryptophan normally closing the CDR3 is absent here, so this likely arose from a read error. The chain has TRBV5-1 and TRBJ2-5, with D unclear. Germline CDR1 and CDR2: SGHRS and YFSETQ. The V and J ends lost 0 bases and 0 bases respectively, with 3 bases between them. The length of the CDR3 is 13 residues. The CDR3, as DNA: TGCGCCAGCAGCTTGGAAGACCAAGAGACCCAGTACTGC. Amino acids: CASSLEDQETQYC.

This clonotype was picked up many times. The J gene is TRBJ1-4, the V gene TRBV5-1, with 7 bases identical to TRBD1. With 4 bases clipped from V and 4 bases from J, the junction kept 4 bases outside the gene matches. Germline CDR1 is SGHRS and CDR2 is YFSETQ. This CDR3 region has 14 residues. CDR3 region: CASSPGQFNEKLFF. As DNA, the CDR3 is TGCGCCAGCAGCCCGGGACAGTTTAATGAAAAACTGTTTTTT. The variable domain in full, completed from reference TRBV5-1 and TRBJ1-4, reads KAGVTQTPRYLIKTRGQQVTLSCSPISGHRSVSWYQQTPGQGLQFLFEYFSETQRNKGNFPGRFSGRQFSNSRSEMNVSTLELGDSALYLCASSPGQFNEKLFFGSGTQLSVL.

This clonotype was picked up many times. The chain employs TRBV20-1 and TRBJ1-2, with 7 bases aligning to TRBD1. The CDR3 length is 12 residues. Germline loops: CDR1 DFQATT, CDR2 SNEGSKA (reference sequence). V shed 5 bases and J 2 bases; nucleotides not matched to a gene: 2. CDR3 amino acids: CSALTGNYGYTF. CDR3 in DNA: TGCAGTGCTCTGACAGGGAACTATGGCTACACCTTC.

This clonotype was seen many times. The chain uses TRBV4-2 and TRBJ1-4; D unclear. This CDR3 comprises 12 residues. V was pared by 1 base and J by 8 bases, with 5 bases between. CDR1 LGHNA and CDR2 YNFKEQ come from the germline V gene. Here the CDR3 reads CASSQGREKLFF. DNA for the CDR3: TGTGCCAGCAGCCAAGGCCGCGAAAAACTGTTTTTT.

This clonotype was counted ten times or more. The chain combines TRBV6-5 with TRBJ1-2, with 7 positions matching TRBD1. This CDR3 spans 15 amino acids. V dropped 5 bases and J dropped 4; count of bases not matched to a gene: 10. CDR1 MNHEY and CDR2 SVGAGI come from the germline V gene. The CDR3 sequence is CASSTPRGQIYGYTF. The CDR3 DNA reads as TGTGCCAGCAGTACACCAAGGGGACAGATCTATGGCTACACCTTC.

In this sample, this clonotype turned up many times. This chain links TRBV20-1 with TRBJ1-3; D uncertain. The V gene lost 1 base and the J gene lost 4 bases, with 5 bases spanning the gap. This CDR3 contains 12 residues. Germline V lookup: CDR1 DFQATT, CDR2 SNEGSKA (reference sequence). The CDR3 sequence is CSARGLGNTIYF. The CDR3 bases are TGCAGTGCTAGAGGATTGGGAAACACCATATATTTT.

The sample holds many counts of this clonotype. The chain carries TRBV20-1 and TRBJ2-5; D is possibly TRBD2 (5 bases). CDR1 is DFQATT and CDR2 is SNEGSKA in the germline V gene (reference sequence). The CDR3 totals 12 residues. V was cut by 6 bases and J by 2 bases, with 10 bases left in between. The CDR3 is CSAYGKQETQYF. In DNA form, the CDR3 reads TGCAGTGCGTACGGGAAACAAGAGACCCAGTACTTC.

This clonotype came up many times. The genes are TRBV5-1 and TRBJ2-6; D is possibly TRBD1 or TRBD2 (5 bases each). Trimming stripped 0 bases from V and 0 bases from J, with 16 bases between. Germline-derived CDR1 and CDR2 are SGHRS and YFSETQ. The CDR3 loop spans 19 amino acids. CDR3 bases: TGCGCCAGCAGCTTGGTAAATTCAGGGAGCCCCTCTGGGGCCAACGTCCTGACTTTC. As protein: CASSLVNSGSPSGANVLTF.

This clonotype was counted many times. The chain joins TRBV28 to TRBJ2-2; D is ambiguous. The CDR3 sequence is 13 residues long. From germline, CDR1 is MDHEN and CDR2 SYDVKM. Trimming took off 5 bases at V and 7 bases at J, with 11 bases between the two ends. CDR3 loop: CASSLRNLGELFF. In DNA, the CDR3 is TGTGCCAGCAGTCTCAGAAACCTCGGGGAGCTGTTTTTT.

This clonotype was observed at least ten times. The rearrangement links TRBV5-8 to TRBJ1-2; TRBD1 matches 7 bases. The CDR3 contains 15 residues. V shed 3 bases, J shed 2 bases, and the junction held 7 bases outside the gene matches. Germline V gene lookup returns CDR1 SGHTS and CDR2 YDEGEE. CDR3: CASSWAGQKNYGYTF. CDR3 sequence (DNA): TGTGCCAGCAGCTGGGCGGGACAGAAGAACTATGGCTACACCTTC.

This clonotype was detected ten times or more. The V gene is TRBV12-3 or TRBV12-4, the J gene TRBJ1-5, with D possibly TRBD1 on 5 matching bases. Trimming removed 7 bases from V and 5 bases from J, with 12 bases in between. The CDR3 has 13 residues. CDR3 sequence: CASTLQGHQPQHF. In DNA form, the CDR3 reads TGTGCCAGCACCCTCCAGGGCCATCAGCCCCAGCATTTT.

The chain is built from TRBV11-3 and TRBJ1-1; D is ambiguous. There are 14 residues in the CDR3. Germline-derived CDR1 and CDR2 are SGHNT and YENEEA. Trimming removed 9 bases from V and 0 bases from J, with 14 bases in between. The CDR3 DNA reads TGTGCCAGAAGCCTCACTGGACTGAACACTGAAGCTTTCTTT. This codes for CARSLTGLNTEAFF.

This clonotype was found many times. The chain combines TRBV28 with TRBJ2-7; 9 nucleotides match TRBD1. The CDR3 loop spans 15 amino acids. Germline V gene data show CDR1 as MDHEN and CDR2 as SYDVKM. With V trimmed by 6 bases and J by 4 bases, 10 bases remained unmatched. DNA for the CDR3: TGTGCCAGCAGCTCCCCTGGACAGGGGTTATACGAGCAGTACGTC. Translating gives CASSSPGQGLYEQYV.

The genes are TRBV3-1 and TRBJ1-5, with TRBD1 identical over 9 bases. This CDR3 comprises 15 residues. The J segment lost 5 bases and the V segment lost 4 bases, leaving 6 bases of the junction unmatched. CDR1 is LGHDT and CDR2 is YNNKEL in the germline V gene (reference sequence). The CDR3 DNA reads as TGTGCCAGCAGCCCGAGGACAGGGGAGGATCAGCCCCAGCATTTT. Its translation: CASSPRTGEDQPQHF.

This clonotype appeared many times. V usage is TRBV20-1 and J usage is TRBJ1-1, with 8 bases lining up with TRBD1. Germline CDR1 DFQATT, CDR2 SNEGSKA (reference sequence). Trimming removed 5 bases from V and 1 base from J; junction bases left unmatched: 12. The CDR3 is 16 residues long. Here the CDR3 reads CSAPNPRQGRNTEAFF. CDR3 in DNA: TGCAGTGCTCCCAACCCTAGACAGGGGCGGAACACTGAAGCTTTCTTT.

This clonotype showed up many times. The rearrangement joins TRBV2 to TRBJ2-7; D unresolved. From germline, CDR1 is SNHLY and CDR2 FYNNEI. Trimming stripped 2 bases from V and 3 bases from J, with 20 bases between. The CDR3 runs 17 residues. The CDR3 protein is CASSEWRRATVSYEQYF. In nucleotides, the CDR3 is TGTGCCAGCAGTGAATGGCGCAGAGCCACCGTGAGCTACGAGCAGTACTTC.